The sequence of this T cell receptor (beta chain) was determined in a study of T cell responses to AZD1222 COVID-19 vaccine. Study-wide context: Timing groups of about 4 and about 12 weeks for second doses were pooled. General observations from the study: The span of vaccine-associated CD4 TCRs extended across spike, with dominance at 160-218 and 743-854. Spike-specific TCR breadth and depth rose after two AZD1222 doses. Donors in the cohort were predominantly white British and more often female, and clonal diversity was possibly underestimated.

The table came from immunoSEQ multiplex PCR; TCRdb's copy has only in-frame clones and leaves some out. The repertoire consists of around 89,000 clones, with about nine tenths occurring once and the leading ten covering 22%. Trimming left V 1 base short and J 8 bases short, with 11 bases between. The CDR3 runs to 13 residues. In germline, CDR1 is LGHNA, CDR2 YNFKEQ. On this clone itself: What it recognizes is unknown.

The sample was peripheral blood, taken on day 0 of AZD1222 vaccination. The TCR was taken from an adult in good health. The chain uses TRBV4-2 and TRBJ1-1, with D hard to call. The CDR3 DNA is TGTGCCAGCAGCCAAGGGAAGAGGGAAGAAGCTTTCTTT. Translating it yields CASSQGKREEAFF.